Each of the 10 T cell receptor beta chains below was sequenced from the same sample in a study of shared clonotypes between healthy human individuals. Here immunoSEQ multiplex PCR was the method, and the copy in TCRdb shows in-frame clones only, minus some. The table records about 2.3 million clones, over 90% of them present only once. Sequencing used naive CD4+ T cells from PBMCs. Sample subset: CD45RA+ positively selected. The source is a man younger than 30 in good health. Some clones in this sample may be carry-over from other donors' samples.

This chain joins TRBV6-6 and TRBJ1-1, with D hard to call. The CDR3 totals 14 residues. V shed 5 bases and J shed 0 bases, with 10 bases lying between them. Germline-derived CDR1 and CDR2 are MNHNY and SVGAGI (reference sequence). The CDR3: CASSTAPVNTEAFF. Written as DNA, the CDR3 is TGTGCCAGCAGTACCGCCCCTGTGAACACTGAAGCTTTCTTT.

The rearrangement links TRBV19 to TRBJ2-5, with TRBD1 matching over 9 bases. The V gene end was trimmed by 5 bases and the J gene end by 4 bases; junction bases not matched to a gene: 14. The CDR3 extends over 17 amino acids. CDR1 and CDR2 from the germline V gene are LNHDA and SQIVND (reference sequence). In nucleotides, the CDR3 is TGTGCCAGTAGTCCCGCGGGCCGGGACAGGGACCGAGAGACCCAGTACTTC. Protein sequence: CASSPAGRDRDRETQYF.

The genes are TRBV2 and TRBJ2-7; D not resolved. Deletions cut 6 bases from V and 1 base from J, with 10 bases between. The CDR3 extends over 13 amino acids. Germline V gives CDR1 SNHLY, CDR2 FYNNEI. For the CDR3, the DNA is TGTGCCAGCAGCTATACCCCTTCCTACGAGCAGTACTTC. This sequence encodes CASSYTPSYEQYF.

As concerns this clone: The sample has other DNA sequences that encode this CDR3 too. The rearrangement joins TRBV9 to TRBJ1-1; D is uncertain. Trimming took off 0 bases at V and 1 base at J, with 10 bases between the two ends. The germline V gene has CDR1 SGDLS and CDR2 YYNGEE. The CDR3 is 15 residues long. CDR3 sequence (DNA): TGTGCCAGCAGCGTAGACCCCCGATCGAACACTGAAGCTTTCTTT. It is translated as CASSVDPRSNTEAFF.

The chain carries TRBV12-5 and TRBJ2-1; D might be TRBD1 (6 bases). CDR3 size: 13 residues. Trimming left V 1 base short and J 6 bases short, with 7 bases between. Germline CDR1 LGHNT, CDR2 FRNRAP. In nucleotides, the CDR3 is TGTGCTAGTGGTTTGGACAGGGTCAATGAGCAGTTCTTC. It specifies CASGLDRVNEQFF.

J is TRBJ2-7 and V is TRBV7-2, with 7 bases lining up with TRBD2. The V gene's germline CDR1 is SGHTA and CDR2 FQGNSA. The CDR3 extends over 15 amino acids. V was clipped by 5 bases and J by 10 bases; unmatched bases: 17. For the CDR3, the DNA is TGTGCCAGCAGCCCATTTGGGGGGGAACCCTATGTTCAGTACTTC. Translated: CASSPFGGEPYVQYF. Together with reference TRBV7-2 and TRBJ2-7, the CDR3 gives the full variable domain: GAGVSQSPSNKVTEKGKDVELRCDPISGHTALYWYRQSLGQGLEFLIYFQGNSAPDKSGLPSDRFSAERTGGSVSTLTIQRTQQEDSAVYLCASSPFGGEPYVQYFGPGTRLTVT.

Worth noting for this clone: The identical CDR3 is also encoded by other nucleotide sequences in the sample. The chain has TRBV27 and TRBJ2-3; perhaps TRBD1 as D (6 bases). Looked up from germline, CDR1 is MNHEY and CDR2 is SMNVEV (reference sequence). V shed 6 bases and J shed 3 bases, with 13 bases lying between them. The CDR3 is made up of 14 amino acids. Written as DNA, the CDR3 is TGTGCCAGCAGCTTGGGAAGGGGGACAGATACGCAGTATTTT. Translating gives CASSLGRGTDTQYF.

The V and J genes are TRBV6-6 and TRBJ1-5; TRBD1 agrees at 7 bases. Germline trimming cut 6 bases from V and 2 bases from J; bases unmatched to any gene: 10. The length of the CDR3 is 16 residues. From germline, CDR1 is MNHNY and CDR2 SVGAGI (reference sequence). The CDR3 spells CASSGPGGPGNQPQHF. DNA for the CDR3: TGTGCCAGCAGCGGTCCAGGGGGTCCGGGCAATCAGCCCCAGCATTTT.

J is TRBJ1-2 and V is TRBV25-1, with D maybe TRBD1 (5 bases). This CDR3 contains 15 residues. The germline V gene encodes CDR1 MGHDK and CDR2 SYGVNS. Trimming removed 3 bases from V and 3 bases from J, with 14 bases in between. The CDR3 DNA reads as TGTGCCAGCAGTGAGTATGGCAGGGAGGACTATGGCTACACCTTC. It encodes CASSEYGREDYGYTF.

The chain is built from TRBV6-6 and TRBJ2-7; 11 nucleotides line up with TRBD1. The V segment lost 5 bases and the J segment 9 bases; nucleotides outside the gene matches: 9. Germline CDR1 MNHNY, CDR2 SVGAGI (reference sequence). The CDR3 length is 14 residues. The CDR3 protein is CASSGGQGARLQYF. In DNA form, the CDR3 reads TGTGCCAGCAGTGGAGGACAGGGGGCGCGATTGCAGTACTTC.